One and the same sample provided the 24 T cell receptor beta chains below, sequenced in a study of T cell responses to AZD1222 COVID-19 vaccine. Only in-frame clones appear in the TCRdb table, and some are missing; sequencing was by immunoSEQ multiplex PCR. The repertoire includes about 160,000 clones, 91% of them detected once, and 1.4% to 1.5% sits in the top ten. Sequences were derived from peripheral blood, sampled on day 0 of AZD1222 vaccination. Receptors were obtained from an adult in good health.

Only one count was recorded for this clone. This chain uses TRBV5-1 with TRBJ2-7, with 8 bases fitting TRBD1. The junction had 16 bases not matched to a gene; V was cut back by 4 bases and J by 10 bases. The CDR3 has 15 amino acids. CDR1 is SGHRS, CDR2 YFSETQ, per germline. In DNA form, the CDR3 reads TGCGCCAGCAGCAAAGGACAGGGTGAACCGTGGGGACAGTACTTC. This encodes CASSKGQGEPWGQYF.

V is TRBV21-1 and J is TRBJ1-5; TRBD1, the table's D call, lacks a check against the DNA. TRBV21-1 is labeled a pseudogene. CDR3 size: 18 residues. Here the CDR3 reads CASSKPHPPVYSNQPQHF. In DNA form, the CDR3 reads TGTGCCAGCAGCAAACCACATCCCCCCGTTTATAGCAATCAGCCCCAGCATTTT.

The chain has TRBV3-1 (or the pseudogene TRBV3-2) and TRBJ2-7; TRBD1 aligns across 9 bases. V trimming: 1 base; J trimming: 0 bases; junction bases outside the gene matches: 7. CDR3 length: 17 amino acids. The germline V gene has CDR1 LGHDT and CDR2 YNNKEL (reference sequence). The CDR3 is CASSQGGQGLNSYEQYF. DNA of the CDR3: TGTGCCAGCAGCCAAGGGGGACAGGGTCTTAACTCCTACGAGCAGTACTTC.

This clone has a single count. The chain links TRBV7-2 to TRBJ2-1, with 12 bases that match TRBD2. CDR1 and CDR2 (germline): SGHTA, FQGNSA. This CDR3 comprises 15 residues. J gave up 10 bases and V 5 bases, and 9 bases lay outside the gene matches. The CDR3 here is CASSPPGLAGVEQFF. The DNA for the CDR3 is TGTGCCAGCAGCCCACCGGGACTAGCGGGCGTCGAGCAGTTCTTC.

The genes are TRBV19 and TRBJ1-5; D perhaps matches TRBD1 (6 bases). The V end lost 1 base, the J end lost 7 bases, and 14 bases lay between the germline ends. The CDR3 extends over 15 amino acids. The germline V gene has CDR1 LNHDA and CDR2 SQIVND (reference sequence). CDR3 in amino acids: CASSIAPGARQPQHF. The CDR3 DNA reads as TGTGCCAGTAGTATAGCCCCGGGGGCTCGGCAGCCCCAGCATTTT.

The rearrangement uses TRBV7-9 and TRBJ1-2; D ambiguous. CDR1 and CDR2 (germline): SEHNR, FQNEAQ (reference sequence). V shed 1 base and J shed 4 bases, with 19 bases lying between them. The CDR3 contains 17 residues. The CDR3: CASSLGGHATEGYGYTF. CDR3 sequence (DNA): TGTGCCAGCAGCTTAGGGGGTCATGCCACGGAGGGCTATGGCTACACCTTC.

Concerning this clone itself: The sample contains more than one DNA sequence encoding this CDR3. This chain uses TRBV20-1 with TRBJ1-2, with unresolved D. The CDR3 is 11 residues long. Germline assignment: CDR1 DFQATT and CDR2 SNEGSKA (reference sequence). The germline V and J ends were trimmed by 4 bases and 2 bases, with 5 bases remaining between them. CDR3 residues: CSATENYGYTF. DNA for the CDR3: TGCAGTGCTACAGAAAACTATGGCTACACCTTC.

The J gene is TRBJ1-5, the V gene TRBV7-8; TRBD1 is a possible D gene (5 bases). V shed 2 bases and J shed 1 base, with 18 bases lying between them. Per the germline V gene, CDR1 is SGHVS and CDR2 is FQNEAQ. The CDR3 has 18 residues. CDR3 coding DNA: TGTGCCAGCAGCTTAAGGACACTGCATGGGGGAAGCAATCAGCCCCAGCATTTT. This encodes CASSLRTLHGGSNQPQHF. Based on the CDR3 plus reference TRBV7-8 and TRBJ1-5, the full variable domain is GAGVSQSPRYKVAKRGQDVALRCDPISGHVSLFWYQQALGQGPEFLTYFQNEAQLDKSGLPSDRFFAERPEGSVSTLKIQRTQQEDSAVYLCASSLRTLHGGSNQPQHFGDGTRLSIL.

This chain's CDR3 is CASLSGTAAGPLHF. The CDR3 coding sequence is TGTGCCAGCCTTTCCGGGACAGCCGCAGGACCCCTCCACTTT. The chain carries TRBV7-9 and TRBJ1-6; 7 nucleotides agree with TRBD1. The CDR3 length is 14 residues. Germline assignment: CDR1 SEHNR and CDR2 FQNEAQ (reference sequence). With 8 bases clipped from V and 12 bases from J, the junction kept 13 bases outside the gene matches.

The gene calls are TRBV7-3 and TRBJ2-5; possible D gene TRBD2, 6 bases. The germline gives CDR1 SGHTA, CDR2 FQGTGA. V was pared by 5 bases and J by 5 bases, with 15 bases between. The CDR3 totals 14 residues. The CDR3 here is CASSPTGVGETQYF. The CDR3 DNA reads TGTGCCAGCAGCCCCACGGGAGTGGGGGAGACCCAGTACTTC. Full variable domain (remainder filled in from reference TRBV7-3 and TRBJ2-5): GAGVSQTPSNKVTEKGKYVELRCDPISGHTALYWYRQSLGQGPEFLIYFQGTGAADDSGLPNDRFFAVRPEGSVSTLKIQRTERGDSAVYLCASSPTGVGETQYFGPGTRLLVL.

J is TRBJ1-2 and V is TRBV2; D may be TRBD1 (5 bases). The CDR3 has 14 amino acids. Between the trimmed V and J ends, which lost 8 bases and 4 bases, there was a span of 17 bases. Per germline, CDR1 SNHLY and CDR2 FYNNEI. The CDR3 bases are TGTGCCAGCTCGGCGGAAGACAGTCTCTATGGCTACACCTTC. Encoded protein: CASSAEDSLYGYTF.

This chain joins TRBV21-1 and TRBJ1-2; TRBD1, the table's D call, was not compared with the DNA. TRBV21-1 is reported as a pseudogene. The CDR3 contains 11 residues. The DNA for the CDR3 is TGTGCCAGCACCCCGAAGGGGGGCTACACCTTC. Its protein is CASTPKGGYTF.

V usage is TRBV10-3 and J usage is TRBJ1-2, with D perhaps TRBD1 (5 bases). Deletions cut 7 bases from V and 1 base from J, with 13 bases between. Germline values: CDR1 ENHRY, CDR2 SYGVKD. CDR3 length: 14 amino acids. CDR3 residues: CAIKATTDNYGYTF. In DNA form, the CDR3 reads TGTGCCATCAAGGCAACGACAGATAACTATGGCTACACCTTC.

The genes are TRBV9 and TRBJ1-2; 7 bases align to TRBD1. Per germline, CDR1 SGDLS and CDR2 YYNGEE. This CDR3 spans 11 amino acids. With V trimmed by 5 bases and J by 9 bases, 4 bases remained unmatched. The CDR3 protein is CASRGTVSYTF. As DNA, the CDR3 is TGTGCCAGCAGAGGGACAGTCAGCTACACCTTC.

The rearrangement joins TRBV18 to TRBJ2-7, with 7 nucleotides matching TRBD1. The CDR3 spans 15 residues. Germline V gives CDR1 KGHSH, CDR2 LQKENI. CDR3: CATRHRDSESYEQYF. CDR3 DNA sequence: TGTGCTACTCGACACCGGGACAGCGAATCCTACGAGCAGTACTTC.

The CDR3 DNA reads as TGTGCCAGCAGCTCGGACCTTAAAGAGACCCAGTACTTC. Encoded protein: CASSSDLKETQYF. The genes are TRBV2 and TRBJ2-5; D remains unclear. Trimming removed 6 bases at V and 3 bases at J, with 11 bases between. Germline CDR1 reads SNHLY; CDR2 reads FYNNEI. This CDR3 has 13 residues.

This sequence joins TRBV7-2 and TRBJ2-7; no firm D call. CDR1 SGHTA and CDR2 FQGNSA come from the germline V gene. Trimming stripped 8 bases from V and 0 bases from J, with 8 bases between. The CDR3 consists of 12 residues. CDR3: CASGPSSYEQYF. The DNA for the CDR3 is TGTGCCAGCGGCCCCAGCTCCTACGAGCAGTACTTC.

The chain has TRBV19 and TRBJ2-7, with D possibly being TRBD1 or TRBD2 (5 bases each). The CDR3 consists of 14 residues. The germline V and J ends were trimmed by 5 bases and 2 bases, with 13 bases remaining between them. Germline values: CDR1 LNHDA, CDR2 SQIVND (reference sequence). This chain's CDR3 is CASSATGTTYEQYF. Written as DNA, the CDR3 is TGTGCCAGTAGTGCTACCGGGACCACCTACGAGCAGTACTTC.

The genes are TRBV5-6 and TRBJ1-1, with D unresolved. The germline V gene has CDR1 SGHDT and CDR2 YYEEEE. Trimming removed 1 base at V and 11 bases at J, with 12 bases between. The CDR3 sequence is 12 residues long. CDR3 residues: CASSLLSGAAFF. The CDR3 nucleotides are TGTGCCAGCAGCTTGCTGAGTGGTGCGGCTTTCTTT.

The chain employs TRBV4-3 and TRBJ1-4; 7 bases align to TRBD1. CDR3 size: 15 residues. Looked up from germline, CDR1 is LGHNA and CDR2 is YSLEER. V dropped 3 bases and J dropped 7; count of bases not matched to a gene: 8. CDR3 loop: CASSHGTGVGEKLFF. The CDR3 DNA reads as TGCGCCAGCAGCCACGGAACAGGGGTGGGTGAAAAACTGTTTTTT.

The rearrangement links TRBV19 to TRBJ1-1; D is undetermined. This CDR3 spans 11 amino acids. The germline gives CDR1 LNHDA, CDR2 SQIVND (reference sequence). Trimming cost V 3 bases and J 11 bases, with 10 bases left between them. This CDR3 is CASSIGHGAFF. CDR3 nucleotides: TGTGCCAGTAGTATCGGGCATGGCGCTTTCTTT.

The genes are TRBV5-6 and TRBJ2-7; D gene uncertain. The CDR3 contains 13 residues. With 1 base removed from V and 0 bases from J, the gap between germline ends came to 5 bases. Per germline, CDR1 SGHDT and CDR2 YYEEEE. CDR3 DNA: TGTGCCAGCAGCTTGATGAGCTCCTACGAGCAGTACTTC. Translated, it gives CASSLMSSYEQYF.

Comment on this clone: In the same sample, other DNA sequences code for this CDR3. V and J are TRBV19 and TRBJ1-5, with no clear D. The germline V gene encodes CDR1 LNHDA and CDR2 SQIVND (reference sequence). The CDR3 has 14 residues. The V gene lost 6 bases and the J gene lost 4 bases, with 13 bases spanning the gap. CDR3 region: CASSPTGGNQPQHF. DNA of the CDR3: TGTGCCAGTAGCCCTACGGGAGGGAATCAGCCCCAGCATTTT.

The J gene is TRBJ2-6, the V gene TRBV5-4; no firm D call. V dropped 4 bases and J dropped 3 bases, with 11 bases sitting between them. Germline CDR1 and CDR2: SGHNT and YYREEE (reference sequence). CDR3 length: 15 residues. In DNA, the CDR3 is TGTGCCAGCAGCCCTGGTGGGGTTGGGGCCAACGTCCTGACTTTC. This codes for CASSPGGVGANVLTF.